This TCR beta chain appears in the sequencing data of a study of CD8 T cells in Susac syndrome. Whole-study findings and limits: Only a relatively small number of individuals were included in the TCR sequencing and HLA analysis.

Negative isolation was used for CD8+ and CD4+ T cells and FACS enrichment for TEMRA cells. A remark on this clonotype: Antigen unknown.

When the RNA was reverse transcribed, random hexamers were used with an input of about 0.5 to 1 ug. In TCRdb, the immunoSEQ multiplex PCR reads were re-called with MiXCR into one record per CDR3 protein. The sample records about 190,000 distinct CDR3 sequences, approximately 94% being singletons. This CDR3 has 14 amino acids. V was shortened by 5 bases and J by 5 bases, with 13 bases between the two germline ends. The germline CDR1 and CDR2 sequences are MNHEY and SMNVEV (reference sequence). The origin of this receptor is a human donor with Susac syndrome. Material for sequencing was CD4+ T cells from PBMCs. The chain has TRBV27 and TRBJ2-1, with D perhaps being TRBD1 or TRBD2 (5 bases each). The CDR3 reads CASSKGTPNNEQFF. CDR3 DNA sequence: TGTGCCAGCAGTAAAGGGACCCCGAACAATGAGCAGTTCTTC.